These T cell receptor beta chains were read from a single sample in a study of cytomegalovirus exposure and HLA in healthy donors. Assay: immunoSEQ multiplex PCR; the TCRdb copy retains only in-frame clones and omits some. In the table there are 60,000 to 85,000 clones, roughly 81% of which are singletons. The sequencing input was PBMCs. These receptor sequences come from a human donor in good health. CDR3s include the opening cysteine and the closing phenylalanine or tryptophan. D genes are given only for firm matches. The listing skips clone size in some rows; elsewhere it reads once, few, many or a size class.

D gene: NA
clone size: NA
J gene: TRBJ1-1
V gene: TRBV6-1
CDR3 length: 12
CDR3 DNA: TGTGCCAGCAGTGCCTTGAACACTGAAGCTTTCTTT
CDR3 protein: CASSALNTEAFF

D gene: NA
clone size: NA
J gene: TRBJ2-3
V gene: TRBV5-1
CDR3 length: 14
CDR3 DNA: TGCGCCAGCAGCTTTTCGACAGACACAGATACGCAGTATTTT
CDR3 protein: CASSFSTDTDTQYF

D gene: TRBD1
clone size: NA
J gene: TRBJ1-2
V gene: TRBV4-2
CDR3 length: 16
CDR3 DNA: TGTGCCAGCAGCCAAGTTACCTCCGGGACAGATTTCGGCTACACCTTC
CDR3 protein: CASSQVTSGTDFGYTF

D gene: TRBD1
clone size: NA
J gene: TRBJ1-2
V gene: TRBV4-1
CDR3 length: 15
CDR3 DNA: TGCGCCAGCAGCCAAGAGGGGACAGGGGTCTATGGCTACACCTTC
CDR3 protein: CASSQEGTGVYGYTF

D gene: TRBD2
clone size: NA
J gene: TRBJ2-2
V gene: TRBV7-3
CDR3 length: 18
CDR3 DNA: TGTGCCAGCAGCTTAAATGAGGCTAGCGGTTTACACACCGGGGAGCTGTTTTTT
CDR3 protein: CASSLNEASGLHTGELFF

D gene: NA
clone size: few
J gene: TRBJ2-5
V gene: TRBV11-2
CDR3 length: 14
CDR3 DNA: TGTGCCAGCAGCCGACCTAGGGGTCCAGAGACCCAGTACTTC
CDR3 protein: CASSRPRGPETQYF

D gene: NA
clone size: NA
J gene: TRBJ1-1
V gene: TRBV5-1
CDR3 length: 13
CDR3 DNA: TGCGCCAGCAGCTTTACGCGAGACACTGAAGCTTTCTTT
CDR3 protein: CASSFTRDTEAFF

D gene: TRBD1
clone size: NA
J gene: TRBJ2-7
V gene: TRBV10-3
CDR3 length: 12
CDR3 DNA: TGTGCCACCGAGGGGACAGGGGTCGAGCAGTACTTC
CDR3 protein: CATEGTGVEQYF

D gene: NA
clone size: medium-sized
J gene: TRBJ1-1
V gene: TRBV13
CDR3 length: 15
CDR3 DNA: TGTGCCAGCAGCTTATCCGGGATGGGGAACACTGAAGCTTTCTTT
CDR3 protein: CASSLSGMGNTEAFF

D gene: NA
clone size: once
J gene: TRBJ2-7
V gene: TRBV30
CDR3 length: 13
CDR3 DNA: TGTGCCTGGAGTCAAGCGGAGGGCTACGAGCAGTACTTC
CDR3 protein: CAWSQAEGYEQYF

D gene: NA
clone size: NA
J gene: TRBJ2-3
V gene: TRBV7-2
CDR3 length: 15
CDR3 DNA: TGTGCCAGCAGCTTACAAGCGAGCGGCACAGATACGCAGTATTTT
CDR3 protein: CASSLQASGTDTQYF

D gene: NA
clone size: NA
J gene: TRBJ1-2
V gene: TRBV2
CDR3 length: 14
CDR3 DNA: TGTGCCAGCACTGGAGGGGGGGCTGGCTATGGCTACACCTTC
CDR3 protein: CASTGGGAGYGYTF

D gene: NA
clone size: NA
J gene: TRBJ2-3
V gene: TRBV5-1
CDR3 length: 14
CDR3 DNA: TGCGCCAGCAGCATTACCGCAGGCACAGATACGCAGTATTTT
CDR3 protein: CASSITAGTDTQYF

D gene: TRBD2
clone size: NA
J gene: TRBJ2-1
V gene: TRBV29-1
CDR3 length: 14
CDR3 DNA: TGCAGTGCTAGCGGGAGACTAATACAGGATGAGCAGTTCTTC
CDR3 protein: CSASGRLIQDEQFF

D gene: TRBD2
clone size: few
J gene: TRBJ2-2
V gene: TRBV9
CDR3 length: 15
CDR3 DNA: TGTGCCAGCAGCGTTCTAGCGGGATATAGCGGGGAGCTGTTTTTT
CDR3 protein: CASSVLAGYSGELFF

D gene: NA
clone size: few
J gene: TRBJ1-4
V gene: TRBV6-4
CDR3 length: 13
CDR3 DNA: TGTGCCAGCAGCAGCGGGGCGAATGAAAAACTGTTTTTT
CDR3 protein: CASSSGANEKLFF

D gene: NA
clone size: NA
J gene: TRBJ2-1
V gene: TRBV5-4
CDR3 length: 14
CDR3 DNA: TGTGCCAGCAGCTTGGGGGTAGCTCTGAATGAGCAGTTCTTC
CDR3 protein: CASSLGVALNEQFF

D gene: NA
clone size: once
J gene: TRBJ2-7
V gene: TRBV9
CDR3 length: 16
CDR3 DNA: TGTGCCAGCAGCGTATCTGGCCGCGGGCTTCCGTACGAGCAGTACTTC
CDR3 protein: CASSVSGRGLPYEQYF

D gene: NA
clone size: NA
J gene: TRBJ1-2
V gene: TRBV27
CDR3 length: 15
CDR3 DNA: TGTGCCAGCAGTTTATCCGCAGGGACTGGTTCCGGCTACACCTTC
CDR3 protein: CASSLSAGTGSGYTF

D gene: NA
clone size: few
J gene: TRBJ1-1
V gene: TRBV5-1
CDR3 length: 14
CDR3 DNA: TGCGCCAGCAGCCCCGGGGATACGAACACTGAAGCTTTCTTT
CDR3 protein: CASSPGDTNTEAFF

D gene: NA
clone size: NA
J gene: TRBJ1-1
V gene: TRBV14
CDR3 length: 13
CDR3 DNA: TGTGCCAGCAGCCCCCGCAGTTACACTGAAGCTTTCTTT
CDR3 protein: CASSPRSYTEAFF

D gene: TRBD1
clone size: NA
J gene: TRBJ2-6
V gene: TRBV19
CDR3 length: 14
CDR3 DNA: TGTGCCAGTATCGGGACAGGTGGGGCCAACGTCCTGACTTTC
CDR3 protein: CASIGTGGANVLTF

D gene: TRBD1
clone size: few
J gene: TRBJ2-7
V gene: TRBV5-4
CDR3 length: 15
CDR3 DNA: TGTGCCAGCAGCTTGGCGGGACAGGGGGCCCTCGAGCAGTACTTC
CDR3 protein: CASSLAGQGALEQYF

D gene: TRBD1
clone size: NA
J gene: TRBJ1-5
V gene: TRBV27
CDR3 length: 15
CDR3 DNA: TGTGCCAGCAGTCCTCGACAGGGGGTCAATCAGCCCCAGCATTTT
CDR3 protein: CASSPRQGVNQPQHF

D gene: NA
clone size: NA
J gene: TRBJ2-5
V gene: TRBV6-5
CDR3 length: 12
CDR3 DNA: TGTGCCAGCAGTACTGGTAAAGAGACCCAGTACTTC
CDR3 protein: CASSTGKETQYF

D gene: NA
clone size: NA
J gene: TRBJ2-5
V gene: TRBV6-5
CDR3 length: 15
CDR3 DNA: TGTGCCAGCAGTCTACAGGCGGGGACCTGGGAGACCCAGTACTTC
CDR3 protein: CASSLQAGTWETQYF

D gene: NA
clone size: NA
J gene: TRBJ2-1
V gene: TRBV7-2
CDR3 length: 12
CDR3 DNA: TGTGCCAGCAGTCGACTCTTCAATGAGCAGTTCTTC
CDR3 protein: CASSRLFNEQFF